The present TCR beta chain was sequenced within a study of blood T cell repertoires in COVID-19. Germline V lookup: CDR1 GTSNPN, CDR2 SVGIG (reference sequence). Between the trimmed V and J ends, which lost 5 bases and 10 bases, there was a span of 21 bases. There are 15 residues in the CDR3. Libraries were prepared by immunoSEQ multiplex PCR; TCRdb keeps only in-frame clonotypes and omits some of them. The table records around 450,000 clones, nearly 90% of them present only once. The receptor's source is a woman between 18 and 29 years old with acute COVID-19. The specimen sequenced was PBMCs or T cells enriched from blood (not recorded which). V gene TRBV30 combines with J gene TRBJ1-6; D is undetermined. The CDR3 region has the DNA TGTGCCTGGTCCAGCGTGGGTAACGGAAAATCACCCCTCCACTTT. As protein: CAWSSVGNGKSPLHF.